The next 27 T cell receptor beta chains were all read from a single sample in a study of a mutant IDH1 vaccine in newly diagnosed glioma (dated by TCRdb to the early 2020s). Their target antigens are unknown. To prepare the library, the immunoSEQ multiplex PCR assay was applied. TCRdb limited this immuneACCESS table to in-frame rearrangements with V and J called. A share of clones is missing; checked studies link under half to unresolved V genes, and the rest is unexplained. The sample table shows roughly 120,000 clones, and about 80% are seen once. The ten largest make up 5% to 6% of the sample. The time point tag for this specimen amounts to: week 11, during vaccination. Each vaccine dose was 300 ug of a 20-mer mutant IDH1 peptide in Montanide, given subcutaneously with topical imiquimod. The sample consisted of PBMCs, taken from a glioma patient whose treatment included an IDH1 peptide vaccine. These receptor sequences come from a man between 40 and 49 years old with glioma.

DNA for the CDR3: TGTGCCAGCAGTTTATTCCCCACAGAAGCTTTCTTT. It specifies CASSLFPTEAFF. V and J are TRBV28 and TRBJ1-1, with unresolved D. The V gene lost 1 base and the J gene lost 8 bases, with 8 bases spanning the gap. The CDR3 has 12 residues. Germline CDR1 and CDR2: MDHEN and SYDVKM.

The chain couples TRBV19 to TRBJ1-3, with D tentatively TRBD1 (5 bases). Germline CDR1 is LNHDA and CDR2 is SQIVND (reference sequence). V was pared by 6 bases and J by 0 bases, with 15 bases between. The CDR3 spans 16 residues. The CDR3 DNA reads TGTGCCAGTAGAGAGGTCGGAGGGACCTCTGGAAACACCATATATTTT. Translated: CASREVGGTSGNTIYF.

This sequence joins TRBV15 and TRBJ2-3; 14 bases match TRBD2. There are 18 residues in the CDR3. V shed 2 bases and J 4 bases; nucleotides not matched to a gene: 8. The V gene's germline CDR1 is LNHNV and CDR2 YYDKDF (reference sequence). CDR3 nucleotides: TGTGCCACCAGCAGAATGGGACTAGCGGGAGAGGTGGCAGATACGCAGTATTTT. Amino acid sequence: CATSRMGLAGEVADTQYF.

The chain recombines TRBV21-1 with TRBJ2-5. TRBV21-1 is deemed a pseudogene. CDR3 length: 13 amino acids. The CDR3 loop reads CASSKEAQETQYF. The CDR3 coding sequence is TGTGCCAGCAGCAAAGAGGCTCAAGAGACCCAGTACTTC.

J is TRBJ2-6 and V is TRBV5-6, with no clear D. This CDR3 has 15 amino acids. Germline V gene sequence: CDR1 SGHDT, CDR2 YYEEEE. V was pared by 2 bases and J by 1 base, with 7 bases between. CDR3 in DNA: TGTGCCAGCAGCTTCAAGGCTTCTGGGGCCAACGTCCTGACTTTC. Translating gives CASSFKASGANVLTF.

This sequence joins TRBV5-4 and TRBJ2-7; TRBD1 is a possible D gene (5 bases). CDR1 is SGHNT, CDR2 YYREEE, per germline (reference sequence). The CDR3 totals 13 residues. Deletions cut 2 bases from V and 3 bases from J, with 9 bases between. The CDR3 sequence: CASSFSQDYEQYF. CDR3 bases: TGTGCCAGCAGCTTCTCACAGGACTACGAGCAGTACTTC.

The chain links TRBV5-1 to TRBJ2-7; 8 bases line up with TRBD1. With V trimmed by 4 bases and J by 2 bases, 2 bases remained unmatched. In germline, CDR1 is SGHRS, CDR2 YFSETQ. CDR3 length: 13 residues. This CDR3 is CASSAGQAYEQYF. The CDR3 coding sequence is TGCGCCAGCAGCGCGGGACAGGCCTACGAGCAGTACTTC.

V usage is TRBV6-1 and J usage is TRBJ1-5; D unclear. Trimming pared 0 bases from V and 7 bases from J, leaving 10 bases between. CDR3 size: 14 residues. CDR1 is MNHNS, CDR2 SASEGT, per germline. As DNA, the CDR3 is TGTGCCAGCAGTGAAGCCAGCCGGACCCAGCCCCAGCATTTT. This codes for CASSEASRTQPQHF.

The CDR3 sequence: CASSLIPIAGGPNEQFF. The CDR3, as DNA: TGTGCCAGCAGCTTAATTCCGATCGCGGGAGGGCCGAATGAGCAGTTCTTC. The rearrangement joins TRBV11-2 to TRBJ2-1; TRBD2 agrees at 9 bases. The germline CDR1 and CDR2 sequences are SGHAT and FQNNGV. The CDR3 spans 17 residues. The V and J ends lost 2 bases and 7 bases, in that order; junction bases with no gene match: 12.

CDR3 loop: CASTRTGNSGNTIYF. Here the CDR3 DNA reads TGTGCCAGCACCCGTACAGGGAATAGTGGAAACACCATATATTTT. The J gene is TRBJ1-3, the V gene TRBV6-6; D perhaps matches TRBD1 (6 bases). CDR3 length: 15 amino acids. The V gene lost 7 bases and the J gene lost 3 bases, with 16 bases spanning the gap. Germline V lookup: CDR1 MNHNY, CDR2 SVGAGI (reference sequence).

The chain joins TRBV7-9 to TRBJ1-1, with D possibly being TRBD1 (5 bases). The ends were cut back, 6 bases at V and 7 bases at J, with 12 bases in the middle. This CDR3 is 12 amino acids long. CDR1 is SEHNR and CDR2 is FQNEAQ in the germline V gene (reference sequence). The chain's CDR3 is CASSPDRVEAFF. DNA of the CDR3: TGTGCCAGCAGTCCCGACAGAGTTGAAGCTTTCTTT.

The V call is TRBV7-9, the J call TRBJ2-7; TRBD2 matches 15 bases. This CDR3 spans 19 amino acids. Germline V gene sequence: CDR1 SEHNR, CDR2 FQNEAQ (reference sequence). The V segment lost 5 bases and the J segment 2 bases; nucleotides outside the gene matches: 13. CDR3 sequence reads: CASSDGLGTSGRFTYEQYF. The CDR3 DNA follows: TGTGCCAGCAGCGATGGCCTTGGGACTAGCGGGAGGTTTACCTACGAGCAGTACTTC.

The chain combines TRBV7-9 with TRBJ2-1; 9 bases line up with TRBD1. CDR1 is SEHNR and CDR2 is FQNEAQ in the germline V gene (reference sequence). The CDR3 runs 16 residues. The ends lost 1 base at V and 8 bases at J; junction bases unmatched: 9. In DNA, the CDR3 is TGTGCCAGCAGCTTAGTTATGGACAGGGGTCGGTATGAGCAGTTCTTC. It specifies CASSLVMDRGRYEQFF.

There are a few counts of this clone. The gene calls are TRBV4-1 and TRBJ1-1; D is perhaps TRBD1 (6 bases). The CDR3 totals 13 residues. The germline CDR1 and CDR2 sequences are MGHRA and YSYEKL. V was clipped by 2 bases and J by 3 bases, with 7 bases between them. In DNA, the CDR3 is TGCGCCAGCAGCCAAACAGGGTACACTGAAGCTTTCTTT. Residues: CASSQTGYTEAFF.

The J gene is TRBJ2-3, the V gene TRBV28; 10 nucleotides match TRBD2. With 5 bases clipped from V and 14 bases from J, the junction kept 10 bases outside the gene matches. The germline V gene has CDR1 MDHEN and CDR2 SYDVKM. The CDR3 spans 13 residues. The CDR3 coding sequence is TGTGCCAGCAGTCCCTCCGGGACTAGCGTAGGGTATTTT. This codes for CASSPSGTSVGYF.

The chain joins TRBV28 to TRBJ1-2; possibly TRBD1 for D (5 bases). Between the trimmed V and J ends, which lost 1 base and 5 bases, there was a span of 8 bases. CDR1 is MDHEN, CDR2 SYDVKM, per germline. The CDR3 spans 13 residues. CDR3 sequence (DNA): TGTGCCAGCAGTTTATTACCAGGGTATGGCTACACCTTC. This translates into CASSLLPGYGYTF.

This clone was detected once. The chain couples TRBV19 to TRBJ2-1, with 9 bases matching TRBD2. Germline V gives CDR1 LNHDA, CDR2 SQIVND (reference sequence). The CDR3 length is 15 residues. Trimming took 7 bases from V and 7 from J; bases not matched to a gene: 11. The CDR3 DNA sequence: TGTGCCAGTATCCCAAGTAGCGGGAGAAGAAATGAGCAGTTCTTC. Translation gives CASIPSSGRRNEQFF.

V and J are TRBV12-5 and TRBJ2-3, with D possibly matching TRBD2 (7 bases). CDR3 length: 17 residues. The germline V gene encodes CDR1 LGHNT and CDR2 FRNRAP. V was clipped by 0 bases and J by 1 base, with 14 bases between them. CDR3 protein: CASGLVLPGGGTDTQYF. The CDR3 DNA reads as TGTGCTAGTGGTTTGGTACTTCCGGGGGGCGGCACAGATACGCAGTATTTT.

This clone was recorded once. The CDR3 DNA reads as TGTGCCAGCAGGTTAGGGACCCTAGACGAGCAGTACTTC. This codes for CASRLGTLDEQYF. V gene TRBV6-5 combines with J gene TRBJ2-5, with D perhaps TRBD1 or TRBD2 (5 bases each). The DNA end is more similar to TRBJ2-7, so the J call may be wrong. Germline V gene data show CDR1 as MNHEY and CDR2 as SVGAGI. The length of the CDR3 is 13 residues.

The J gene is TRBJ1-5, the V gene TRBV7-6, with a possible D match to TRBD1 (6 bases). The germline V gene encodes CDR1 SGHVS and CDR2 FNYEAQ. V was clipped by 1 base and J by 0 bases, with 10 bases between them. The CDR3 covers 16 residues. In nucleotides, the CDR3 is TGTGCCAGCAGCTTAGATGCAGGGGATAGCAATCAGCCCCAGCATTTT. Amino acid sequence: CASSLDAGDSNQPQHF. The full variable domain, rest sourced from reference TRBV7-6 and TRBJ1-5, is GAGVSQSPRYKVTKRGQDVALRCDPISGHVSLYWYRQALGQGPEFLTYFNYEAQQDKSGLPNDRFSAERPEGSISTLTIQRTEQRDSAMYRCASSLDAGDSNQPQHFGDGTRLSIL.

The chain carries TRBV25-1 and TRBJ1-6; D is ambiguous. The V and J ends lost 6 bases and 1 base respectively, with 7 bases between them. The germline V gene encodes CDR1 MGHDK and CDR2 SYGVNS. This CDR3 is built from 14 residues. The CDR3 reads CASSPGSYNSPLHF. The CDR3 DNA follows: TGTGCCAGCAGCCCCGGGTCCTATAATTCACCCCTCCACTTT.

This chain joins TRBV27 and TRBJ2-3, with TRBD2 matching 10 bases. Per germline, CDR1 MNHEY and CDR2 SMNVEV (reference sequence). The J segment lost 2 bases and the V segment lost 0 bases, leaving 2 bases of the junction unmatched. This CDR3 contains 16 residues. The CDR3: CASSLSLAGDTDTQYF. The CDR3, as DNA: TGTGCCAGCAGTTTATCGCTAGCGGGAGACACAGATACGCAGTATTTT.

The chain has TRBV9 and TRBJ2-7; 10 positions agree with TRBD1. Germline V gives CDR1 SGDLS, CDR2 YYNGEE. The CDR3 runs 15 residues. The junction had 5 bases not matched to a gene; V was cut back by 0 bases and J by 5 bases. The CDR3 DNA sequence: TGTGCCAGCAGCGTAGCAGGGGGACAGGGGAACGAGCAGTACTTC. This codes for CASSVAGGQGNEQYF.

This sequence joins TRBV28 and TRBJ2-7, with 10 bases identical to TRBD1. The CDR3 is made up of 14 amino acids. V lost 6 bases to trimming and J lost 6 bases; unmatched junction nucleotides: 8. Germline CDR1 and CDR2: MDHEN and SYDVKM. DNA of the CDR3: TGTGCCAGCAGCCCCCCGGGACAGGGGCGCGAGCAGTACTTC. This sequence encodes CASSPPGQGREQYF.

V gene TRBV5-4 combines with J gene TRBJ2-7, with 8 positions matching TRBD1. Germline V gene data show CDR1 as SGHNT and CDR2 as YYREEE (reference sequence). Losses at the gene ends were 4 bases for V and 3 bases for J; bases not matched to a gene: 6. The CDR3 totals 14 residues. This CDR3 is CASSPGQEDYEQYF. The CDR3 nucleotides are TGTGCCAGCAGCCCGGGACAGGAAGACTACGAGCAGTACTTC.

This chain links TRBV19 with TRBJ2-5; TRBD1 might be the D (5 bases). Deletions cut 3 bases from V and 9 bases from J, with 20 bases between. CDR1 is LNHDA, CDR2 SQIVND, per germline (reference sequence). The CDR3 totals 15 residues. DNA for the CDR3: TGTGCCAGTAGTATTAGGAACCGACAGCCAAAGGCCCAGTACTTC. This translates into CASSIRNRQPKAQYF.

The V and J genes are TRBV29-1 and TRBJ1-6; 9 bases map to TRBD1. Looked up from germline, CDR1 is SQVTM and CDR2 is ANQGSEA. V shed 6 bases, J shed 4 bases, and the junction held 1 base outside the gene matches. The CDR3 has 13 residues. The CDR3 sequence: CSVGTGYNSPLHF. In DNA, the CDR3 is TGCAGCGTCGGGACAGGGTATAATTCACCCCTCCACTTT.